The clone carrying this T cell receptor beta chain was counted many times. The data were taken from a study of T cell repertoires in cytomegalovirus infection. About the study: Signatures in public TCR beta sequences pointed to both CMV infection and matching HLA type.

Each CDR3 protein gets one entry after TCRdb re-called the reads with MiXCR. The sample includes approximately 170,000 distinct CDR3 sequences, around 15% of them seen just once. The CDR3 has 13 amino acids. Germline V lookup: CDR1 SGHTA, CDR2 FQGNSA. The V and J ends lost 5 bases and 6 bases respectively, with 11 bases between them. The rearrangement links TRBV7-2 to TRBJ1-5, with a weak D call TRBD1 (6 bases). This clonotype was obtained from a human donor in good health (CMV status not recorded). Some clones in this sample may be carry-over from other donors' samples. The sequenced sample was PBMCs. DNA of the CDR3: TGTGCCAGCAGCCTCCCGGGGGCTCAGCCCCAGCATTTT. It specifies CASSLPGAQPQHF.